This T cell receptor (beta chain) comes out of a study of blood T cell repertoires in COVID-19. The CDR3 totals 13 residues. V lost 7 bases, J lost 9 bases, and 11 bases stayed unmatched. Produced via immunoSEQ multiplex PCR; TCRdb's table is partial and in-frame only. In the table there are approximately 360,000 clones, roughly 90% of which are singletons. This TCR derives from a woman aged 25 to 45 with acute COVID-19. The sample consisted of PBMCs or T cells enriched from blood (not recorded which). The rearrangement links TRBV12-3 or TRBV12-4 to TRBJ1-1, with TRBD1 matching 7 bases. The CDR3 DNA reads TGTGCCAGCATTCCCGGGACAGACCCTAAAGCTTTCTTT. It translates to CASIPGTDPKAFF.